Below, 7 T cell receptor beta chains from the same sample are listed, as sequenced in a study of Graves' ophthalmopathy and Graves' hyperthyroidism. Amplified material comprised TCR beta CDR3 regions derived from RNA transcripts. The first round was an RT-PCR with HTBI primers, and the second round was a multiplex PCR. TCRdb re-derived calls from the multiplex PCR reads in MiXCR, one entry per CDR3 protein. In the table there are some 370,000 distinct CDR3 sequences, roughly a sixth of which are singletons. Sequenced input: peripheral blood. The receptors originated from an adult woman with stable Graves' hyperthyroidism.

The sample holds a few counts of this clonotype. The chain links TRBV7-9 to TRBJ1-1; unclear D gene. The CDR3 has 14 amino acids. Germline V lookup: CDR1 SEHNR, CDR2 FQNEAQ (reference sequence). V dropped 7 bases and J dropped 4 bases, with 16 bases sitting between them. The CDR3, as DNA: TGTGCCAGCAACCAACCGACAAGAAGCACTGAAGCTTTCTTT. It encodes CASNQPTRSTEAFF.

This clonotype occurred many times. The CDR3 DNA reads TGCAGCGTAGACACAGGGGGCTTCTATGGCTACACCTTC. Translated: CSVDTGGFYGYTF. This chain joins TRBV29-1 and TRBJ1-2; TRBD1 agrees at 9 bases. The trim removed 6 bases at V and 4 bases at J, leaving 6 bases unmatched. The CDR3 loop spans 13 amino acids. CDR1 is SQVTM and CDR2 is ANQGSEA in the germline V gene.

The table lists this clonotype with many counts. The CDR3 DNA follows: TGTGCCAGCAGTCTCGATAGAATAAGGCAGTACTTC. It is translated as CASSLDRIRQYF. The V and J genes are TRBV12-3 or TRBV12-4 and TRBJ2-7; the D is unclear. This CDR3 contains 12 residues. The germline V and J ends were trimmed by 5 bases and 9 bases, with 14 bases remaining between them.

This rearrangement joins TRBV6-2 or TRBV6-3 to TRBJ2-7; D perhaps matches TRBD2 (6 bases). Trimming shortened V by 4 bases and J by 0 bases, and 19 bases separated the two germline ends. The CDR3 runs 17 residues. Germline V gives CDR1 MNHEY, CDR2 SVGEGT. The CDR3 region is CASSSGGGGGNSYEQYF. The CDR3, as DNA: TGTGCCAGCAGTTCCGGGGGAGGCGGCGGGAACTCCTACGAGCAGTACTTC.

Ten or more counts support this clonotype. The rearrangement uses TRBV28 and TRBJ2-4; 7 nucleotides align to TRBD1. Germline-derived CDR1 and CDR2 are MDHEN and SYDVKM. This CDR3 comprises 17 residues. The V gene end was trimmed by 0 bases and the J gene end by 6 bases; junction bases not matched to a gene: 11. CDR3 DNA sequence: TGTGCCAGCAGTTTATGGCCAACACAGGGGTGGGGAAACATTCAGTACTTC. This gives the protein CASSLWPTQGWGNIQYF. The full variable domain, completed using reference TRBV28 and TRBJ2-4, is DVKVTQSSRYLVKRTGEKVFLECVQDMDHENMFWYRQDPGLGLRLIYFSYDVKMKEKGDIPEGYSVSREKKERFSLILESASTNQTSMYLCASSLWPTQGWGNIQYFGAGTRLSVL.

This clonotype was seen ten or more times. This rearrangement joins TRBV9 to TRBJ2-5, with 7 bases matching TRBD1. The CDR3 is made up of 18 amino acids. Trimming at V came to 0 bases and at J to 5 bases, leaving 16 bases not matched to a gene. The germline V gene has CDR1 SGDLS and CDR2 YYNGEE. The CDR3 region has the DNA TGTGCCAGCAGCGTAGGGCACAACAGGGGCCCACTTTGGGAGACCCAGTACTTC. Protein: CASSVGHNRGPLWETQYF.

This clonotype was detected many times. This CDR3 reads CASTQPGGASNTGELFF. CDR3 nucleotides: TGTGCCAGCACCCAACCGGGCGGAGCCTCAAACACCGGGGAGCTGTTTTTT. The chain has TRBV6-5 and TRBJ2-2; D is unresolved. Germline lookup yields CDR1 MNHEY and CDR2 SVGAGI. The germline V and J ends were trimmed by 7 bases and 2 bases, with 20 bases remaining between them. There are 17 residues in the CDR3.